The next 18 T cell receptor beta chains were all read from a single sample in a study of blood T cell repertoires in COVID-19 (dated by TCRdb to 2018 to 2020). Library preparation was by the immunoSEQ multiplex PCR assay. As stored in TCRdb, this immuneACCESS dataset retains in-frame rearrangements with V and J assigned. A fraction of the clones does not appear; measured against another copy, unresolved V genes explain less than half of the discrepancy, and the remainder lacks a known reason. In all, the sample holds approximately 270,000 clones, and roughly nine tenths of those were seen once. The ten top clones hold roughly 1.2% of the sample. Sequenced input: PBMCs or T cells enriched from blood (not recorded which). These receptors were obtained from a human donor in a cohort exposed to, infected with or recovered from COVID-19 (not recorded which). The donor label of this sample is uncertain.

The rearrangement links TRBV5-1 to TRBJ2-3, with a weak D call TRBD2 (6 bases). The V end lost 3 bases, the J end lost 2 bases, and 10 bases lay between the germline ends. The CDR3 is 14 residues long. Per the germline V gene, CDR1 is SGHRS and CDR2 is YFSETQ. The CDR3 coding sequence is TGCGCCAGCAGCTCGGGACTTGTCACAGATACGCAGTATTTT. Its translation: CASSSGLVTDTQYF.

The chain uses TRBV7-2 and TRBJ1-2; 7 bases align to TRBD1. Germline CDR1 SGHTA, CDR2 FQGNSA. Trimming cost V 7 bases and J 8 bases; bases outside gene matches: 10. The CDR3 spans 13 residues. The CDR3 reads CASNEDRVRGYTF. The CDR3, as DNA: TGTGCCAGCAACGAAGACAGGGTCCGAGGCTACACCTTC.

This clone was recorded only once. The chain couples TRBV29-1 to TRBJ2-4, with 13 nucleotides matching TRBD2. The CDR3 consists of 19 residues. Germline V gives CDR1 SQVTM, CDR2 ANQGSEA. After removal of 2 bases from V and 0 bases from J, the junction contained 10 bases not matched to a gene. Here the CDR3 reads CSVERLPGLAGLAKNIQYF. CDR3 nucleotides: TGCAGCGTTGAAAGGCTCCCGGGACTAGCGGGGCTAGCCAAAAACATTCAGTACTTC.

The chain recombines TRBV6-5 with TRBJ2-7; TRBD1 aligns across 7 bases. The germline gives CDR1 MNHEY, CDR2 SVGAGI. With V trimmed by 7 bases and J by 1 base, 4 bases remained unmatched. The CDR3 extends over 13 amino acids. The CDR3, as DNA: TGTGCCAGCATACAGGGGAAATCCTACGAGCAGTACTTC. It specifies CASIQGKSYEQYF.

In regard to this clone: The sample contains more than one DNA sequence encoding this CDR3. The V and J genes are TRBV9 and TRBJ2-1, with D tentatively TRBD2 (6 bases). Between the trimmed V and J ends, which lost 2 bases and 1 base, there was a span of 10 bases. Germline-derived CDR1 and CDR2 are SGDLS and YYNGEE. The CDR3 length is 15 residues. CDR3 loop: CASSVAGGSYNEQFF. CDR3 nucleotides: TGTGCCAGCAGCGTCGCCGGGGGATCCTACAATGAGCAGTTCTTC.

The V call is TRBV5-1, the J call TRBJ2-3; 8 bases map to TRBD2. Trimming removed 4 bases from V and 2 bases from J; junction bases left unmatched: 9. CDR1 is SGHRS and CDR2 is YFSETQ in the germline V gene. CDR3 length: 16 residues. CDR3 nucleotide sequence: TGCGCCAGCAGCACCGGACTAGCCCCCTCCACAGATACGCAGTATTTT. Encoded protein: CASSTGLAPSTDTQYF.

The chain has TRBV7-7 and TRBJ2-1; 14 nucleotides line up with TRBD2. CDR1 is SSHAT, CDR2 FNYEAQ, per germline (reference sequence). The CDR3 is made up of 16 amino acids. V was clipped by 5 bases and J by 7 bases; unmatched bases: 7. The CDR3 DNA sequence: TGTGCCAGCAGCGTCGGGACTAGCGGGGGTTTGAATGAGCAGTTCTTC. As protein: CASSVGTSGGLNEQFF. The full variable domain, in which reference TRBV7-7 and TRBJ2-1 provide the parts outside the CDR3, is GAGVSQSPRYKVTKRGQDVTLRCDPISSHATLYWYQQALGQGPEFLTYFNYEAQPDKSGLPSDRFSAERPEGSISTLTIQRTEQRDSAMYRCASSVGTSGGLNEQFFGPGTRLTVL.

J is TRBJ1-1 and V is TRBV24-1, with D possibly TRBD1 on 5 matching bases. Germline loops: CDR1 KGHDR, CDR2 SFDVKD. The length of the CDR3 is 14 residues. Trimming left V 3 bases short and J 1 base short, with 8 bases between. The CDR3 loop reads CATSDQDTNTEAFF. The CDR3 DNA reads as TGTGCCACCAGTGATCAGGACACGAACACTGAAGCTTTCTTT.

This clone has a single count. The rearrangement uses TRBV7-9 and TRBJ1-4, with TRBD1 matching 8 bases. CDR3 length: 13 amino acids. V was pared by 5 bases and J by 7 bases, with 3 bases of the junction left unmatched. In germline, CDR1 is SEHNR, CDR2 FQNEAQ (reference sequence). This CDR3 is CASSQGAVEKLFF. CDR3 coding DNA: TGTGCCAGCAGCCAGGGGGCAGTTGAAAAACTGTTTTTT.

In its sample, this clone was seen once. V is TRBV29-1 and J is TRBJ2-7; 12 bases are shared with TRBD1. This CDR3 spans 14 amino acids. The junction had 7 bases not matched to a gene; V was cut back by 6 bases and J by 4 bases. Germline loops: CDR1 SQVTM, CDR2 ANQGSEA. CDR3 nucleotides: TGCAGCGTCGCCGGGACAGGGGGCTGGTACGAGCAGTACTTC. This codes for CSVAGTGGWYEQYF.

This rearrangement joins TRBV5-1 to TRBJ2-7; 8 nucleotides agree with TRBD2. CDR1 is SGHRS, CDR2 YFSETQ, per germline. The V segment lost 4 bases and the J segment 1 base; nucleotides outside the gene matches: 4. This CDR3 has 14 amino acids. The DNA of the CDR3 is TGCGCCAGCAGCCAGGGACTAGGTTCCTACGAGCAGTACTTC. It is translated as CASSQGLGSYEQYF.

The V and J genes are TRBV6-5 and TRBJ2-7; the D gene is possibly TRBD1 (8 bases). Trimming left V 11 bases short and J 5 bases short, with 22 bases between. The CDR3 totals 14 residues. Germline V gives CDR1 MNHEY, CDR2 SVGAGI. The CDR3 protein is CAVRSGDRNHEQYF. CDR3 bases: TGTGCCGTACGCAGCGGGGACAGGAACCACGAGCAGTACTTC.

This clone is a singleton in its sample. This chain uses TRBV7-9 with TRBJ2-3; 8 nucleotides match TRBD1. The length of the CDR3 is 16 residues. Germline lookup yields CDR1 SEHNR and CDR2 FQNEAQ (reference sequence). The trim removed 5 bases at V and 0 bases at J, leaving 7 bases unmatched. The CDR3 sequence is CASSRGQGTSTDTQYF. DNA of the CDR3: TGTGCCAGCAGCAGAGGACAGGGAACCAGCACAGATACGCAGTATTTT.

CDR3 nucleotide sequence: TGTGCCAGCAGCTTGAGCGGGGGTAGCTCCTACGAGCAGTACTTC. This translates into CASSLSGGSSYEQYF. The rearrangement joins TRBV7-8 to TRBJ2-7, with 8 bases that match TRBD2. The germline V gene encodes CDR1 SGHVS and CDR2 FQNEAQ. The CDR3 contains 15 residues. Unmatched junction bases numbered 4, after V lost 3 bases and J lost 0 bases. Filled out from reference TRBV7-8 and TRBJ2-7, the complete variable domain reads GAGVSQSPRYKVAKRGQDVALRCDPISGHVSLFWYQQALGQGPEFLTYFQNEAQLDKSGLPSDRFFAERPEGSVSTLKIQRTQQEDSAVYLCASSLSGGSSYEQYFGPGTRLTVT.

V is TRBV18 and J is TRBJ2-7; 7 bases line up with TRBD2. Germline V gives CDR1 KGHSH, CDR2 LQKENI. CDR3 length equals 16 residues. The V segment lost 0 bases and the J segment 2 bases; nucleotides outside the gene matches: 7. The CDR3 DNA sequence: TGTGCCAGCTCACCACCGGGGGGGGTGGAGGCCTACGAGCAGTACTTC. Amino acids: CASSPPGGVEAYEQYF.

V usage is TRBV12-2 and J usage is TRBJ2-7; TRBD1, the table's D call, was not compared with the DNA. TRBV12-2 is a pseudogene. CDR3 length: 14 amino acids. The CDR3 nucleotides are TGTGCAAGTCGCTTAGCGGGGCGAGGTTACGAGCAGTACTTC. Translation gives CASRLAGRGYEQYF.

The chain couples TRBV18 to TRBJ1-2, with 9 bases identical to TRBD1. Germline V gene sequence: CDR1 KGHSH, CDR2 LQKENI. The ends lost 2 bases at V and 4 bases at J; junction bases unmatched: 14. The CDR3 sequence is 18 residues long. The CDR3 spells CASSPVRTGATAFYGYTF. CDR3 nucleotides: TGTGCCAGCTCACCAGTCCGGACAGGGGCGACTGCATTCTATGGCTACACCTTC.

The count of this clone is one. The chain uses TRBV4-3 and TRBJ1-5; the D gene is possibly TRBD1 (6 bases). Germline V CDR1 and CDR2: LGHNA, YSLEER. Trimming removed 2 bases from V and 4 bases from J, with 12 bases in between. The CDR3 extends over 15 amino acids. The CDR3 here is CASSQQTGTNQPQHF. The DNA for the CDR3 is TGCGCCAGCAGCCAACAGACAGGCACTAATCAGCCCCAGCATTTT.